This T cell receptor beta chain comes out of a study of T-cell reconstitution after alpha-beta-depleted transplantation in children. Preparation of the TCRbeta library used unique molecular identifiers. MiXCR, run by TCRdb on the PCR reads, gives a single entry per CDR3 protein. Of around 370,000 distinct CDR3 sequences listed, 10% were seen once; the top ten hold roughly 2.5%. Germline V CDR1 and CDR2: SGHRS, YFSETQ. J gave up 2 bases and V 2 bases, and 0 bases lay outside the gene matches. This CDR3 region has 13 residues. This clonotype has a count of ten or more. The rearrangement joins TRBV5-1 to TRBJ2-5; 7 bases agree with TRBD1. The receptor's source is a human donor who donated a stem cell graft to a child with acute lymphoblastic leukemia. Sequencing was performed on PBMCs from the stem cell graft donor, taken from the stem cell graft. This CDR3 reads CASSLQGQETQYF. CDR3 in DNA: TGCGCCAGCAGCTTACAGGGGCAAGAGACCCAGTACTTC. Full variable domain (remainder filled in from reference TRBV5-1 and TRBJ2-5): KAGVTQTPRYLIKTRGQQVTLSCSPISGHRSVSWYQQTPGQGLQFLFEYFSETQRNKGNFPGRFSGRQFSNSRSEMNVSTLELGDSALYLCASSLQGQETQYFGPGTRLLVL.